Below are 27 T cell receptor beta chains sequenced from a single sample in a study of T cells after yellow fever vaccination. Via MiXCR, TCRdb re-called the 5' RACE reads, giving one row per CDR3 protein. The sample contains 450,000 to 650,000 distinct CDR3 sequences, roughly 13% of which appear only once. Sequenced material: PBMCs, taken on the day of the yellow fever booster vaccination. The origin of the receptors is a man aged 30 to 45 who received the YFV17D yellow fever vaccine.

The chain carries TRBV9 and TRBJ2-1; possibly TRBD2 for D (6 bases). CDR1 is SGDLS, CDR2 YYNGEE, per germline. V was clipped by 3 bases and J by 0 bases, with 7 bases between them. There are 14 residues in the CDR3. The CDR3 is CASSGGTSYNEQFF. DNA for the CDR3: TGTGCCAGCAGCGGCGGGACCTCCTACAATGAGCAGTTCTTC.

This chain uses TRBV5-1 with TRBJ1-1; D ambiguous. CDR1 is SGHRS and CDR2 is YFSETQ in the germline V gene. CDR3 length equals 14 residues. V lost 1 base, J lost 1 base, and 8 bases lay in between. The CDR3 region is CASSLNIENTEAFF. The CDR3 nucleotides read TGCGCCAGCAGCTTGAATATAGAGAACACTGAAGCTTTCTTT.

The J gene is TRBJ2-1, the V gene TRBV30; D remains ambiguous. In germline, CDR1 is GTSNPN, CDR2 SVGIG (reference sequence). The CDR3 loop spans 12 amino acids. The ends were cut back, 2 bases at V and 6 bases at J, with 8 bases in the middle. The CDR3 is CAWSRTANEQFF. CDR3 DNA: TGTGCCTGGAGTCGGACGGCCAATGAGCAGTTCTTC.

The V and J genes are TRBV29-1 and TRBJ1-1; D unclear. CDR1 is SQVTM and CDR2 is ANQGSEA in the germline V gene. V lost 0 bases, J lost 11 bases, and 22 bases lay in between. The CDR3 runs to 15 residues. The CDR3 DNA is TGCAGCGTTGAAGATCCGGGCAACACGTTATCCAAGGCTTTCTTT. This codes for CSVEDPGNTLSKAFF.

This clonotype was recorded a few times. The chain has TRBV7-8 and TRBJ1-6; D unclear. The CDR3 is made up of 17 amino acids. Germline V gives CDR1 SGHVS, CDR2 FQNEAQ. The ends were cut back, 1 base at V and 0 bases at J, with 10 bases in the middle. The CDR3 bases are TGTGCCAGCAGCTTAGAACGGCTGAGCTCCTATAATTCACCCCTCCACTTT. Its translation: CASSLERLSSYNSPLHF.

The chain recombines TRBV12-3 or TRBV12-4 with TRBJ2-5; TRBD2 agrees at 11 bases. The V gene end was trimmed by 6 bases and the J gene end by 5 bases; junction bases not matched to a gene: 8. The CDR3 loop spans 15 amino acids. The DNA for the CDR3 is TGTGCCAGCAGAGGACTAGCGGGTTCCTTGGAGACCCAGTACTTC. Protein sequence: CASRGLAGSLETQYF.

This chain connects TRBV19 to TRBJ2-7, with a possible D match to TRBD1 (7 bases). The length of the CDR3 is 15 residues. Germline values: CDR1 LNHDA, CDR2 SQIVND (reference sequence). Trimming pared 3 bases from V and 5 bases from J, leaving 17 bases between. CDR3 in amino acids: CASSIPRQGGNEQYF. The CDR3 bases are TGTGCCAGTAGTATCCCTCGGCAGGGGGGAAACGAGCAGTACTTC.

The chain employs TRBV6-6 and TRBJ2-1; TRBD2 is a possible D gene (6 bases). The germline V and J ends were trimmed by 6 bases and 12 bases, with 15 bases remaining between them. Germline V CDR1 and CDR2: MNHNY, SVGAGI (reference sequence). This CDR3 comprises 12 residues. The CDR3 coding sequence is TGTGCCAGCAGGAGCCGGGAGTTTGGGCAGTTCTTC. Its protein product is CASRSREFGQFF.

This chain links TRBV30 with TRBJ2-7, with a possible D match to TRBD1 (6 bases). This CDR3 has 13 residues. V dropped 3 bases and J dropped 2 bases, with 11 bases sitting between them. Per the germline V gene, CDR1 is GTSNPN and CDR2 is SVGIG (reference sequence). Written as DNA, the CDR3 is TGTGCCTGGAGGACAGGTGTTACCTACGAGCAGTACTTC. Protein: CAWRTGVTYEQYF.

The rearrangement uses TRBV21-1 and TRBJ2-5; the tabulated D call, TRBD1, remains unverified against the DNA. TRBV21-1 is labeled a pseudogene. The CDR3 contains 15 residues. As DNA, the CDR3 is TGTGCCAGCGAGGGACAGAGGCATTTTCAAGGGACCCAGTACTTC. Its protein product is CASEGQRHFQGTQYF.

The V call is TRBV21-1, the J call TRBJ2-1; no check of the table's D call, TRBD2, against the DNA was made. TRBV21-1 is a recognized pseudogene. This CDR3 is 15 amino acids long. The CDR3 DNA is TGTGCCAGCCACCTGGGGCTAGTGTGGGAGGGTGAGCAGTTCTTC. Its protein is CASHLGLVWEGEQFF.

The chain is built from TRBV7-2 and TRBJ2-2; D perhaps matches TRBD2 (5 bases). V was pared by 0 bases and J by 0 bases, with 8 bases between. CDR1 and CDR2 (germline): SGHTA, FQGNSA. The CDR3 is 16 amino acids. CDR3 in DNA: TGTGCCAGCAGCTTAGCAGCGGTGTCGAACACCGGGGAGCTGTTTTTT. Translated: CASSLAAVSNTGELFF.

In this sample, this clonotype turned up once. CDR3 sequence (DNA): TGTGCCATCAGGGGGGGTAGTGACGGCGAGACCCAGTACTTC. Translation: CAIRGGSDGETQYF. The rearrangement uses TRBV10-3 and TRBJ2-5; D is possibly TRBD2 (6 bases). Trimming removed 6 bases from V and 5 bases from J, with 16 bases in between. Germline V gene data show CDR1 as ENHRY and CDR2 as SYGVKD. The CDR3 runs 14 residues.

The chain employs TRBV7-2 and TRBJ2-3; D is undetermined. Germline-derived CDR1 and CDR2 are SGHTA and FQGNSA. V was trimmed by 6 bases and J by 3 bases, leaving 10 bases between them. This CDR3 is built from 13 residues. CDR3 in amino acids: CASREGVTDTQYF. CDR3 DNA: TGTGCCAGCAGGGAAGGAGTTACAGATACGCAGTATTTT.

This clonotype turned up a few times. The chain couples TRBV20-1 to TRBJ2-1; TRBD2 aligns across 7 bases. The CDR3 consists of 16 residues. Germline assignment: CDR1 DFQATT and CDR2 SNEGSKA (reference sequence). V shed 1 base and J 0 bases; nucleotides not matched to a gene: 6. CDR3 bases: TGCAGTGCTAGAGCCTCGGGGGGACGCTCCTACAATGAGCAGTTCTTC. It translates to CSARASGGRSYNEQFF.

This clonotype was recorded many times. V gene TRBV7-2 combines with J gene TRBJ1-6; D unclear. Trimming removed 2 bases from V and 5 bases from J, with 1 base in between. This CDR3 contains 12 residues. Germline loops: CDR1 SGHTA, CDR2 FQGNSA. In nucleotides, the CDR3 is TGTGCCAGCAGCTTAAATAATTCACCCCTCCACTTT. Translation gives CASSLNNSPLHF.

In its sample, this clonotype was seen once. V and J are TRBV5-1 and TRBJ2-3, with 9 bases matching TRBD1. Germline trimming cut 5 bases from V and 8 bases from J; bases unmatched to any gene: 12. Germline values: CDR1 SGHRS, CDR2 YFSETQ. This CDR3 spans 15 amino acids. CDR3 DNA: TGCGCCAGCAGAAAAGGACAGGGGAGCATGGGTACGCAGTATTTT. Translating it yields CASRKGQGSMGTQYF.

This clonotype was found a few times. The chain couples TRBV12-3 or TRBV12-4 to TRBJ2-5; TRBD2 matches 8 bases. The CDR3 sequence is 16 residues long. With V trimmed by 7 bases and J by 0 bases, 10 bases remained unmatched. CDR3 residues: CASTPGGGRYQETQYF. The CDR3, as DNA: TGTGCCAGCACTCCGGGGGGCGGGAGGTACCAAGAGACCCAGTACTTC.

This chain connects TRBV20-1 to TRBJ2-3, with 8 positions matching TRBD1. The CDR3 extends over 17 amino acids. CDR1 and CDR2 (germline): DFQATT, SNEGSKA (reference sequence). The junction had 9 bases not matched to a gene; V was cut back by 0 bases and J by 1 base. Written as DNA, the CDR3 is TGCAGTGCTAGAGACCCCCTCCGCAGGGGGCGCACAGATACGCAGTATTTT. This translates into CSARDPLRRGRTDTQYF.

This clonotype was observed a handful of times. The chain has TRBV30 and TRBJ2-5, with D hard to call. This CDR3 contains 13 residues. The germline V gene has CDR1 GTSNPN and CDR2 SVGIG (reference sequence). V lost 2 bases and J 4 bases, leaving 11 bases between the germline ends. DNA for the CDR3: TGTGCCTGGAGTTCCCCCGGGCGAGAGACCCAGTACTTC. Translated: CAWSSPGRETQYF.

In this sample, this clonotype turned up a few times. V and J are TRBV5-1 and TRBJ2-7, with a possible D match to TRBD1 (6 bases). This CDR3 has 17 amino acids. The germline V and J ends were trimmed by 8 bases and 1 base, with 25 bases remaining between them. Germline lookup yields CDR1 SGHRS and CDR2 YFSETQ. CDR3 coding DNA: TGCGCCAGTCAAAGGGCAGGGGTAAAAAGGAGTTCCTACGAGCAGTACTTC. It specifies CASQRAGVKRSSYEQYF.

On this clonotype itself: It may be a read error: a sequence one base away is much more abundant. The V and J genes are TRBV7-9 and TRBJ2-1, with 7 bases aligning to TRBD2. Germline V gene data show CDR1 as SEHNR and CDR2 as FQNEAQ (reference sequence). This CDR3 spans 13 amino acids. CDR3 in amino acids: CTSSLAGVDEQFF. CDR3 coding DNA: TGTACCAGCAGCTTAGCGGGCGTAGATGAGCAGTTCTTC.

V gene TRBV23-1 combines with J gene TRBJ2-1, with 14 positions matching TRBD2. TRBV23-1 is reported as an ORF; its role is uncertain. The CDR3 covers 16 residues. The V segment lost 4 bases and the J segment 7 bases; nucleotides outside the gene matches: 6. Written as DNA, the CDR3 is TGCGCCAGCAGTCTTCGGACTAGCGGGAGGTGTAATGAGCAGTTCTTC. Translated, it gives CASSLRTSGRCNEQFF.

This clonotype was counted between two and nine times. V gene TRBV15 combines with J gene TRBJ2-2; D unresolved. Trimming took 9 bases from V and 0 from J, leaving 14 bases between them. The germline CDR1 and CDR2 sequences are LNHNV and YYDKDF (reference sequence). This CDR3 spans 15 amino acids. The CDR3 sequence is CATQQALSNTGELFF. The CDR3 DNA sequence: TGTGCCACTCAGCAGGCACTTTCGAACACCGGGGAGCTGTTTTTT.

The table lists this clonotype with a few counts. The V gene is TRBV6-2 or TRBV6-3, the J gene TRBJ2-1, with 10 bases lining up with TRBD2. From germline, CDR1 is MNHEY and CDR2 SVGEGT. The CDR3 covers 20 residues. The J segment lost 6 bases and the V segment lost 7 bases, leaving 24 bases of the junction unmatched. CDR3 in DNA: TGTGCCAGCAACTTTACTTTACTAGCGGGATTCCGTAAGGGTACCAATGAGCAGTTCTTC. Its translation is CASNFTLLAGFRKGTNEQFF.

There are a few counts of this clonotype. This rearrangement joins TRBV12-3 or TRBV12-4 to TRBJ2-1; D possibly corresponds to TRBD1 (6 bases). CDR3 size: 19 residues. Trimming took off 2 bases at V and 5 bases at J, with 25 bases between the two ends. CDR3 residues: CASSLWEGDGTWDNNEQFF. For the CDR3, the DNA is TGTGCCAGCAGTTTATGGGAAGGGGATGGGACATGGGACAACAATGAGCAGTTCTTC.

There are many counts of this clonotype. The chain employs TRBV7-2 and TRBJ2-5; 10 nucleotides line up with TRBD1. Germline values: CDR1 SGHTA, CDR2 FQGNSA. CDR3 length: 16 amino acids. Trimming at V came to 4 bases and at J to 9 bases, leaving 14 bases not matched to a gene. CDR3 nucleotide sequence: TGTGCCAGCAGCTATAGACAGGGGGCCGTTTATTCCGCCCAGTACTTC. This codes for CASSYRQGAVYSAQYF.